These 24 T cell receptor beta chains were all obtained from the same sample, sequenced in a study of T and B cells in COVID-19 patients (dated by TCRdb to 2020 to 2022). Genomic DNA extracted from blood, in amounts of roughly 220-550 ng, served as the starting material for amplifying TRB repertoires. Sequenced on an Illumina MiSeq. Multiplex PCR with BIOMED2 TRB-A/B primer pools was used to amplify TRB rearrangements. The public reads were quality trimmed at Q25 with fastp and then assembled into clones with MiXCR by TCRdb, keeping productive beta chains. Duplicate CDR3 protein sequences are folded into a single record with the most common DNA and genes. The sample table shows about 5,600 distinct CDR3 sequences, and around 25% are seen once. About 36% of the sample goes to the ten largest clones. The sample taken for sequencing was blood. The receptor set was obtained from a human donor with active COVID-19. The donor label of this sample is uncertain.

This clonotype appeared a few times. The chain is built from TRBV6-5 and TRBJ1-2; 12 nucleotides line up with TRBD1. The CDR3 extends over 15 amino acids. Trimming cost V 2 bases and J 7 bases; bases outside gene matches: 5. Per germline, CDR1 MNHEY and CDR2 SVGAGI. CDR3 in DNA: TGTGCCAGCAGTTACCTGGGACAGGGGGCGCGTGGCTACACCTTC. Its protein is CASSYLGQGARGYTF.

The chain is built from TRBV19 and TRBJ2-1; 14 bases match TRBD2. J gave up 9 bases and V 5 bases, and 12 bases lay outside the gene matches. From germline, CDR1 is LNHDA and CDR2 SQIVND (reference sequence). The CDR3 contains 17 residues. The CDR3: CASSGGGLAGVGGEQFF. In DNA, the CDR3 is TGTGCCAGTAGTGGGGGGGGACTAGCGGGGGTTGGCGGTGAGCAGTTCTTC.

Sample share makes this clonotype medium-sized (0.01 to 0.1%). The chain recombines TRBV19 with TRBJ2-2, with D perhaps given as TRBD1 or TRBD2 (6 bases each). Germline assignment: CDR1 LNHDA and CDR2 SQIVND (reference sequence). This CDR3 comprises 14 residues. V lost 7 bases, J lost 5 bases, and 14 bases lay in between. The CDR3 sequence is CASTGAGVTGELFF. The CDR3, as DNA: TGTGCCAGTACGGGGGCAGGGGTTACCGGGGAGCTGTTTTTT.

By share of the sample, this clonotype is medium-sized (0.01 to 0.1%). This chain connects TRBV12-3 or TRBV12-4 to TRBJ2-2; no firm D call. Deletions cut 4 bases from V and 8 bases from J, with 11 bases between. This CDR3 has 13 amino acids. In nucleotides, the CDR3 is TGTGCCAGCAGTTGGTCGAGACAAGGGGAGCTGTTTTTT. Translation gives CASSWSRQGELFF.

In its sample, this clonotype is medium-sized. The chain is built from TRBV11-3 and TRBJ2-3; 15 bases align to TRBD2. V lost 3 bases to trimming and J lost 6 bases; unmatched junction nucleotides: 13. Germline CDR1 is SGHNT and CDR2 is YENEEA. This CDR3 contains 19 residues. This CDR3 reads CASSFDGPGLAGGGDTQYF. The CDR3 coding sequence is TGTGCCAGCAGCTTCGATGGTCCGGGACTAGCGGGAGGAGGGGATACGCAGTATTTT.

For the CDR3, the DNA is TGTGCCAGCAGCGAGGACAGGGGGAATGGTTTCGGCGGGGAGCTGTTTTTT. Protein sequence: CASSEDRGNGFGGELFF. The chain combines TRBV5-4 with TRBJ2-2; 10 nucleotides agree with TRBD1. V lost 4 bases, J lost 7 bases, and 13 bases stayed unmatched. The germline V gene has CDR1 SGHNT and CDR2 YYREEE (reference sequence). The CDR3 extends over 17 amino acids.

In its sample, this clonotype ranks as medium-sized (0.01 to 0.1%). The chain has TRBV19 and TRBJ2-5; possible D gene TRBD2, 5 bases. There are 15 residues in the CDR3. V lost 7 bases and J 1 base, leaving 16 bases between the germline ends. Germline-derived CDR1 and CDR2 are LNHDA and SQIVND (reference sequence). The CDR3 DNA sequence: TGTGCCAGTAATTCCGACCAGGACTCCCAAGAGACCCAGTACTTC. Residues: CASNSDQDSQETQYF.

V gene TRBV24-1 combines with J gene TRBJ2-3; 11 bases match TRBD2. V shed 9 bases, J shed 4 bases, and the junction held 11 bases outside the gene matches. The CDR3 loop spans 16 amino acids. Germline CDR1 KGHDR, CDR2 SFDVKD. CDR3 coding DNA: TGTGCCACCGGGGGAGAACTAGCGGGAGACGCAGATACGCAGTATTTT. Its translation is CATGGELAGDADTQYF.

This clonotype occurred a few times. This chain links TRBV12-3 or TRBV12-4 with TRBJ2-5; the match to TRBD1 covers 7 bases. The V and J ends lost 6 bases and 2 bases, in that order; junction bases with no gene match: 6. The CDR3 length is 14 residues. The chain's CDR3 is CASSRQGPQETQYF. In DNA form, the CDR3 reads TGTGCCAGCAGCCGACAGGGTCCTCAAGAGACCCAGTACTTC.

This clonotype was observed once. The chain employs TRBV12-3 or TRBV12-4 and TRBJ1-4, with a possible D match to TRBD1 (6 bases). Trimming took 3 bases from V and 8 from J, leaving 13 bases between them. The CDR3 contains 14 residues. This CDR3 reads CASSFGRGLEKLFF. CDR3 DNA: TGTGCCAGCAGTTTTGGGCGGGGGCTCGAAAAACTGTTTTTT.

By sample fraction, this clonotype is medium-sized (0.01 to 0.1%). The V gene is TRBV27, the J gene TRBJ1-5; D is unresolved. Trimming cost V 2 bases and J 6 bases, with 11 bases left between them. The CDR3 totals 14 residues. Germline V gives CDR1 MNHEY, CDR2 SMNVEV (reference sequence). The CDR3 reads CASSLKQAGQPQHF. CDR3 DNA sequence: TGTGCCAGCAGTTTAAAGCAGGCAGGTCAGCCCCAGCATTTT.

By share of the sample, this clonotype is medium-sized (0.01 to 0.1%). The V call is TRBV12-3 or TRBV12-4, the J call TRBJ2-7; 10 bases are shared with TRBD2. V shed 5 bases and J 5 bases; nucleotides not matched to a gene: 6. The CDR3 loop spans 14 amino acids. In DNA, the CDR3 is TGTGCCAGCAGTCCTAGCGGGAGCCCCAACGAGCAGTACTTC. Protein product: CASSPSGSPNEQYF.

The genes are TRBV5-6 and TRBJ1-1; a possible D gene is TRBD1 (6 bases). There are 13 residues in the CDR3. V was trimmed by 0 bases and J by 11 bases, leaving 14 bases between them. Germline-derived CDR1 and CDR2 are SGHDT and YYEEEE. The DNA of the CDR3 is TGTGCCAGCAGCTTGGTCAGGGGCGGGCTTGCTTTCTTT. It is translated as CASSLVRGGLAFF.

By share, this clonotype counts as medium-sized (0.01 to 0.1%). The chain couples TRBV11-3 to TRBJ1-3, with D maybe TRBD1 (5 bases). Germline V CDR1 and CDR2: SGHNT, YENEEA. V shed 3 bases and J shed 2 bases, with 11 bases lying between them. The CDR3 has 15 amino acids. The chain's CDR3 is CASSLAGETGNTIYF. The DNA for the CDR3 is TGTGCCAGCAGCTTGGCGGGGGAAACTGGAAACACCATATATTTT.

The chain employs TRBV30 and TRBJ1-1; maybe TRBD1 (5 bases). Germline assignment: CDR1 GTSNPN and CDR2 SVGIG (reference sequence). The CDR3 runs to 10 residues. The V end was cut by 7 bases, the J end by 7 bases, with 10 bases between. The CDR3 region is CAFQGGEAFF. DNA for the CDR3: TGTGCCTTTCAGGGCGGTGAAGCTTTCTTT.

This clonotype is classed as medium-sized. The V call is TRBV6-5, the J call TRBJ2-3; no clear D. Germline V lookup: CDR1 MNHEY, CDR2 SVGAGI. V lost 6 bases to trimming and J lost 0 bases, with 13 bases between them. The CDR3 covers 15 residues. The CDR3, as DNA: TGTGCCAGCAGACGCGACGCTTCTAGCACAGATACGCAGTATTTT. Amino acids: CASRRDASSTDTQYF.

This clonotype was seen a handful of times. The chain links TRBV5-4 to TRBJ2-1; 7 nucleotides match TRBD2. Germline trimming cut 2 bases from V and 2 bases from J; bases unmatched to any gene: 4. The CDR3 consists of 15 residues. Germline lookup yields CDR1 SGHNT and CDR2 YYREEE (reference sequence). In DNA, the CDR3 is TGTGCCAGCAGCTTAGCGGGGACCGCCTACAATGAGCAGTTCTTC. This encodes CASSLAGTAYNEQFF.

The chain uses TRBV11-2 and TRBJ1-1; 7 bases line up with TRBD1. Germline V lookup: CDR1 SGHAT, CDR2 FQNNGV. The CDR3 covers 16 residues. The trim removed 5 bases at V and 3 bases at J, leaving 12 bases unmatched. The CDR3 region is CASSLRTGRFDTEAFF. Written as DNA, the CDR3 is TGTGCCAGCAGCCTCCGGACAGGACGCTTTGACACTGAAGCTTTCTTT.

By proportion, this clonotype is large. The V and J genes are TRBV27 and TRBJ2-7, with a weak D call TRBD2 (7 bases). CDR1 is MNHEY, CDR2 SMNVEV, per germline (reference sequence). Trimming took 2 bases from V and 9 from J, leaving 20 bases between them. The CDR3 has 15 amino acids. CDR3 sequence reads: CASSLGGGLHEGQYF. The CDR3 bases are TGTGCCAGCAGTTTAGGGGGGGGGCTTCATGAAGGGCAGTACTTC.

By frequency in the sample, this clonotype is medium-sized (0.01 to 0.1%). This chain links TRBV6-2 or TRBV6-3 with TRBJ2-2, with D unresolved. Trimming removed 8 bases from V and 6 bases from J, with 7 bases in between. Germline V gene data show CDR1 as MNHEY and CDR2 as SVGEGT. CDR3 length: 11 residues. The CDR3 DNA sequence: TGTGCCAGCGAGGACGCCGGGGAGCTGTTTTTT. Translated, it gives CASEDAGELFF.

This clonotype was observed a handful of times. The chain is built from TRBV6-2 or TRBV6-3 and TRBJ2-7, with 11 bases identical to TRBD1. Germline-derived CDR1 and CDR2 are MNHEY and SVGEGT. This CDR3 contains 15 residues. Trimming removed 3 bases from V and 4 bases from J; junction bases left unmatched: 5. CDR3 in amino acids: CASSYSGTGGYEQYF. As DNA, the CDR3 is TGTGCCAGCAGTTATTCGGGGACAGGGGGTTACGAGCAGTACTTC.

The chain employs TRBV6-4 and TRBJ1-2; 7 bases match TRBD1. Germline V gene sequence: CDR1 MRHNA, CDR2 SNTAGT. This CDR3 has 13 amino acids. V dropped 6 bases and J dropped 8; count of bases not matched to a gene: 9. DNA for the CDR3: TGTGCCAGCAGCCTCCGGACAGGAGAGGGCTACACCTTC. It specifies CASSLRTGEGYTF.

This clonotype was observed a handful of times. The genes are TRBV18 and TRBJ2-1, with D perhaps matching TRBD2 (7 bases). The V gene's germline CDR1 is KGHSH and CDR2 LQKENI. The CDR3 runs to 18 residues. Trimming took 3 bases from V and 0 from J, leaving 18 bases between them. CDR3: CASSPRTRQGHSYNEQFF. The CDR3 region has the DNA TGTGCCAGCTCACCCAGGACTAGGCAGGGGCACTCCTACAATGAGCAGTTCTTC.

This clonotype was picked up one time. The chain recombines TRBV7-2 with TRBJ1-2; a possible D gene is TRBD1 (5 bases). In germline, CDR1 is SGHTA, CDR2 FQGNSA. Trimming removed 1 base from V and 4 bases from J, with 10 bases in between. There are 14 residues in the CDR3. The CDR3 loop reads CASSLETGGYGYTF. CDR3 coding DNA: TGTGCCAGCAGCTTAGAAACAGGAGGCTATGGCTACACCTTC.